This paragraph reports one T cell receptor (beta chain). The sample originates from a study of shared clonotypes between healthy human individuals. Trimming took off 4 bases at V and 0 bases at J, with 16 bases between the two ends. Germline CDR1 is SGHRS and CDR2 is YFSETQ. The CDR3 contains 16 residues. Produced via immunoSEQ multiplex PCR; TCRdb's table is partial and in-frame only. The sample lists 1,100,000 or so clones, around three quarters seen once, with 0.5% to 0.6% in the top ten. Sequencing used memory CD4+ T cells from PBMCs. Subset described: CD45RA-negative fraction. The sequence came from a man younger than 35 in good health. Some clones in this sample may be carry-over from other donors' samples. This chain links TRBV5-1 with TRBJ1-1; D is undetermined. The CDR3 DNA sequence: TGCGCCAGCAGCACAAAGGCCGATTACATGAACACTGAAGCTTTCTTT. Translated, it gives CASSTKADYMNTEAFF.